This TCR beta chain was identified during a study of blood T cell repertoires in COVID-19. Whole-study context: Samples of COVID-19 (acute and convalescent) were obtained from the United States, Italy and Spain. Sources were T cells, B-cell-depleted T cells, or PBMCs; the material itself was cDNA or gDNA.

The CDR3 has 15 amino acids. Germline V CDR1 and CDR2: LGHDT, YNNKEL (reference sequence). The V end lost 1 base, the J end lost 4 bases, and 13 bases lay between the germline ends. As handled by the study authors: Estimation of nucleated cell counts was performed using reference gene primer amplification. Clones were read by immunoSEQ multiplex PCR, and TCRdb kept only the in-frame ones, dropping some. The V and J calls and the clone size are those of that table, but D and trimming were determined from the DNA. Of 120,000 to 150,000 clones listed, 85% to 90% are singletons. V is TRBV3-1 (or the pseudogene TRBV3-2) and J is TRBJ2-5, with D possibly matching TRBD2 (7 bases). Sequenced material: peripheral blood. The TCR sequence derives from a woman in her sixties with acute or convalescent COVID-19. The CDR3 sequence is CASSQVGGARETQYF. CDR3 DNA: TGTGCCAGCAGCCAAGTAGGGGGGGCTAGAGAGACCCAGTACTTC.